This entry lists 9 T cell receptor beta chains sequenced from one sample in a study of T cells in Graves' hyperthyroidism and ophthalmopathy. Using RNA transcripts as the source, TCR beta CDR3 regions were amplified. HTBI primers were used for first-round RT-PCR of the TCR CDR3. TCRdb passed the multiplex PCR reads through MiXCR, listing each CDR3 protein once. The sample carries about half a million distinct CDR3 sequences, about 22% recorded once. Sequencing was carried out using blood. The origin of the receptors is a woman in her sixties or seventies with Graves' ophthalmopathy.

This clonotype was picked up many times. The J gene is TRBJ2-3, the V gene TRBV12-3 or TRBV12-4; 13 bases align to TRBD2. The CDR3 length is 18 residues. V was clipped by 4 bases and J by 1 base; unmatched bases: 8. CDR3 coding DNA: TGTGCCAGCAGTTCAACCATGGGGACTAGCGGGGGCACAGATACGCAGTATTTT. Translating it yields CASSSTMGTSGGTDTQYF.

J is TRBJ1-1 and V is TRBV18; unclear D gene. Germline CDR1 reads KGHSH; CDR2 reads LQKENI. The CDR3 loop spans 14 amino acids. V was shortened by 3 bases and J by 1 base, with 9 bases between the two germline ends. CDR3 loop: CASSPQRTNTEAFF. The CDR3 DNA sequence: TGTGCCAGCTCACCTCAAAGAACGAACACTGAAGCTTTCTTT.

V and J are TRBV30 and TRBJ2-7, with D possibly being TRBD1 or TRBD2 (5 bases each). Germline lookup yields CDR1 GTSNPN and CDR2 SVGIG (reference sequence). V lost 2 bases, J lost 7 bases, and 15 bases lay in between. This CDR3 has 13 residues. CDR3 sequence: CAWSFFGTGEQYF. CDR3 nucleotides: TGTGCCTGGAGTTTCTTTGGGACGGGTGAGCAGTACTTC.

This chain links TRBV5-1 with TRBJ2-2, with TRBD2 identical over 8 bases. Germline V gene data show CDR1 as SGHRS and CDR2 as YFSETQ. Trimming removed 7 bases from V and 3 bases from J; junction bases left unmatched: 11. This CDR3 spans 16 amino acids. In nucleotides, the CDR3 is TGCGCCAGCGTCGGGGGGGGAGTTCCGGACACCGGGGAGCTGTTTTTT. Residues: CASVGGGVPDTGELFF.

J is TRBJ1-2 and V is TRBV7-2; 9 bases map to TRBD1. CDR3 size: 14 residues. With 6 bases clipped from V and 2 bases from J, the junction kept 4 bases outside the gene matches. CDR1 and CDR2 from the germline V gene are SGHTA and FQGNSA. The CDR3 spells CASSRDRVNYGYTF. DNA of the CDR3: TGTGCCAGCAGTCGGGACAGGGTGAACTATGGCTACACCTTC.

The CDR3 DNA is TGTGCCTGGAGTCCACGGGGCGGGAGGGCCTCCAAGACCCAGTACTTC. It yields the protein CAWSPRGGRASKTQYF. This chain connects TRBV30 to TRBJ2-5, with TRBD2 matching 9 bases. Trimming removed 2 bases from V and 6 bases from J; junction bases left unmatched: 13. Germline V gene data show CDR1 as GTSNPN and CDR2 as SVGIG (reference sequence). The CDR3 loop spans 16 amino acids.

The table lists this clonotype with a few counts. V is TRBV27 and J is TRBJ2-3, with D possibly matching TRBD2 (7 bases). Trimming cost V 6 bases and J 5 bases, with 15 bases left between them. The CDR3 spans 14 residues. Germline V lookup: CDR1 MNHEY, CDR2 SMNVEV (reference sequence). CDR3 sequence reads: CASRGGAVGDTQYF. As DNA, the CDR3 is TGTGCCAGCAGGGGGGGGGCGGTGGGAGATACGCAGTATTTT.

The chain links TRBV12-3 or TRBV12-4 to TRBJ2-2; 8 bases agree with TRBD1. V dropped 1 base and J dropped 2; count of bases not matched to a gene: 12. This CDR3 is built from 19 residues. Here the CDR3 DNA reads TGTGCCAGCAGTTTAGGTTCAGGGGGCCTAATGATTAACACCGGGGAGCTGTTTTTT. Translated, it gives CASSLGSGGLMINTGELFF.

This clonotype was counted ten times or more. The J gene is TRBJ2-3, the V gene TRBV12-3 or TRBV12-4; 7 nucleotides match TRBD2. The CDR3 is 15 amino acids. V lost 3 bases to trimming and J lost 2 bases; unmatched junction nucleotides: 5. Written as DNA, the CDR3 is TGTGCCAGCAGTTTCCGTAGCGGGTACACAGATACGCAGTATTTT. Its translation is CASSFRSGYTDTQYF.